This TCR beta chain was sequenced in a study of T-cell reconstitution after alpha-beta-depleted transplantation in children. This clonotype showed up just a few times. Its antigen is undetermined. Germline CDR1 SEHNR, CDR2 FQNEAQ (reference sequence). Trimming took off 3 bases at V and 0 bases at J, with 11 bases between the two ends. This CDR3 region has 15 residues. Study findings and constraints: At around two months after transplant, the alpha-beta T cells were reportedly derived from several hundred expanded clones that came from non-depleted graft cells.

Library preparation (for TCRbeta) was performed with unique molecular identifiers. TCRdb processed the PCR reads anew with MiXCR; each CDR3 protein has one entry. The repertoire holds around 800,000 distinct CDR3 sequences, with 15% to 20% as singletons. J is TRBJ2-5 and V is TRBV7-9; the D call may be TRBD1 or TRBD2 (5 bases each). This material consisted of PBMCs, mostly from graft donor cells, taken 360 days after TCRalphabeta/CD19-depleted stem cell transplant. This TCR came from a male patient under 18 who had a stem cell transplant for acute lymphoblastic leukemia, so the T cells may come from the graft donor. The chain's CDR3 is CASSFLLGDQETQYF. The CDR3 DNA reads TGTGCCAGCAGCTTCCTACTGGGGGACCAAGAGACCCAGTACTTC.